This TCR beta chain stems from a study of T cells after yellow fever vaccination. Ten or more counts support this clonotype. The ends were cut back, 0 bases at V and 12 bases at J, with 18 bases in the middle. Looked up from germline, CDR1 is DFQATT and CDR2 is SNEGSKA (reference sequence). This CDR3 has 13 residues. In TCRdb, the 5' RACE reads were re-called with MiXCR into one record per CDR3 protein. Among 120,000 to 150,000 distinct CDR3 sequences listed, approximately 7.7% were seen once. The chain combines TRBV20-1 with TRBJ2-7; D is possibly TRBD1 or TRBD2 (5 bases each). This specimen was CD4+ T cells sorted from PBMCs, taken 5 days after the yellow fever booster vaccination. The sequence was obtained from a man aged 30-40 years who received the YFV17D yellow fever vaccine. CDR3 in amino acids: CSAREGIPGPLYF. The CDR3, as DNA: TGCAGTGCTAGAGAGGGTATCCCGGGACCATTGTACTTC.